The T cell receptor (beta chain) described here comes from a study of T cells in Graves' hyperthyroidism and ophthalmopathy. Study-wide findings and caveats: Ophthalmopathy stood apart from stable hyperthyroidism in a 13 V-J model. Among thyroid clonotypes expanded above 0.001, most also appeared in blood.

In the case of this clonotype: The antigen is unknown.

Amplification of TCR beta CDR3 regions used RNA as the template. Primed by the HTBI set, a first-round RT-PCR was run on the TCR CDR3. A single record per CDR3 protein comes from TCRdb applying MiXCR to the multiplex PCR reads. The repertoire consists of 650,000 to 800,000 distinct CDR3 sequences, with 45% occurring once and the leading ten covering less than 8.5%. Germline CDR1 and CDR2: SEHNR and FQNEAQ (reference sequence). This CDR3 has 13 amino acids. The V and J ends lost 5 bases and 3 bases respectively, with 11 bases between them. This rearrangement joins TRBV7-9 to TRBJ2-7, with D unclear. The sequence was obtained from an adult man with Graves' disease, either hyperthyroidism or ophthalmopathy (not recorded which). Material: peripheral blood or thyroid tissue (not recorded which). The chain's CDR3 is CASSARTYYEQYF. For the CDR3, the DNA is TGTGCCAGCAGCGCCCGGACCTACTACGAGCAGTACTTC.